Below, one T cell receptor (beta chain) is given with its context. What it recognizes is unknown. The source of the sample is a study of T cell responses to AZD1222 COVID-19 vaccine. Study-level findings and limits: Samples come after the peak T cell response, not at day 14.

The data were produced by immunoSEQ multiplex PCR, yet TCRdb's version contains in-frame clones alone and is incomplete. The table includes some 130,000 clones, roughly nine tenths detected once. The CDR3 is 14 amino acids. Germline assignment: CDR1 MNHNS and CDR2 SASEGT. Deletions cut 5 bases from V and 6 bases from J, with 11 bases between. The receptor was derived from an adult in good health. The rearrangement uses TRBV6-1 and TRBJ1-6, with D possibly being TRBD1 (6 bases). The sample in question was peripheral blood, obtained on day 0 of AZD1222 vaccination. CDR3 amino acids: CASSPQGVNSPLHF. CDR3 nucleotides: TGTGCCAGCAGTCCACAGGGTGTTAATTCACCCCTCCACTTT.